These 29 T cell receptor beta chains were all obtained from the same sample, sequenced in a study of CD8 T cells in ankylosing spondylitis. MiXCR, run by TCRdb on the 5' RACE reads, gives a single entry per CDR3 protein. The sample includes about 120,000 distinct CDR3 sequences, roughly an eighth of them seen just once. Sequencing was carried out using blood, either unsorted or a sorted T cell fraction (not recorded which). Every receptor here comes from a female donor with ankylosing spondylitis or in good health (not recorded which).

This chain uses TRBV7-9 with TRBJ2-3; D may be TRBD1 (5 bases). Per the germline V gene, CDR1 is SEHNR and CDR2 is FQNEAQ (reference sequence). CDR3 length: 16 residues. Trimming removed 5 bases at V and 0 bases at J, with 15 bases between. The CDR3 DNA sequence: TGTGCCAGCAGCCCCCTTGGTGGGGCTAGCACAGATACGCAGTATTTT. Its translation is CASSPLGGASTDTQYF. The full variable domain, completed using reference TRBV7-9 and TRBJ2-3, is DTGVSQNPRHKITKRGQNVTFRCDPISEHNRLYWYRQTLGQGPEFLTYFQNEAQLEKSRLLSDRFSAERPKGSFSTLEIQRTEQGDSAMYLCASSPLGGASTDTQYFGPGTRLTVL.

This clonotype occurred a few times. The chain employs TRBV15 and TRBJ2-3; TRBD1 matches at 8 bases. This CDR3 is 18 amino acids long. Germline values: CDR1 LNHNV, CDR2 YYDKDF (reference sequence). The ends lost 9 bases at V and 3 bases at J; junction bases unmatched: 20. CDR3 in DNA: TGTGCCACTTCGGAACCGAGGACAGGGACGTCTGCGACAGATACGCAGTATTTT. Residues: CATSEPRTGTSATDTQYF.

This clonotype was seen a few times. This rearrangement joins TRBV4-1 to TRBJ2-1; tentatively, D is TRBD2 (6 bases). CDR1 MGHRA and CDR2 YSYEKL come from the germline V gene. V was pared by 7 bases and J by 2 bases, with 18 bases between. The CDR3 runs 16 residues. The CDR3 DNA reads TGCGCCAGCACCCATTTAGGCGGGAAAACCTACAATGAGCAGTTCTTC. Its translation is CASTHLGGKTYNEQFF.

This clonotype was seen repeatedly, ten times or more. V gene TRBV7-2 combines with J gene TRBJ1-2, with TRBD1 identical over 9 bases. This CDR3 is built from 15 residues. Germline lookup yields CDR1 SGHTA and CDR2 FQGNSA. V was pared by 5 bases and J by 4 bases, with 8 bases of the junction left unmatched. This chain's CDR3 is CASSPRQGGPYGYTF. In DNA form, the CDR3 reads TGTGCCAGCAGCCCTCGACAGGGGGGGCCCTATGGCTACACCTTC. Complete variable domain (other parts from reference TRBV7-2 and TRBJ1-2): GAGVSQSPSNKVTEKGKDVELRCDPISGHTALYWYRQSLGQGLEFLIYFQGNSAPDKSGLPSDRFSAERTGGSVSTLTIQRTQQEDSAVYLCASSPRQGGPYGYTFGSGTRLTVV.

This chain connects TRBV12-3 or TRBV12-4 to TRBJ2-1; 8 bases agree with TRBD2. V shed 8 bases and J 0 bases; nucleotides not matched to a gene: 3. The CDR3 spans 14 residues. The chain's CDR3 is CASGLAGSYNEQFF. Here the CDR3 DNA reads TGTGCCAGCGGGCTAGCGGGCTCCTACAATGAGCAGTTCTTC.

The V and J genes are TRBV6-5 and TRBJ2-7, with D perhaps TRBD1 or TRBD2 (6 bases each). The CDR3 has 16 amino acids. With 6 bases removed from V and 3 bases from J, the gap between germline ends came to 21 bases. Germline-derived CDR1 and CDR2 are MNHEY and SVGAGI. The CDR3 bases are TGTGCCAGCAGATCTCGGGGGCCTAACCTTTTCTACGAGCAGTACTTC. Protein product: CASRSRGPNLFYEQYF.

This clonotype was detected only a few times. The chain couples TRBV2 to TRBJ1-1, with unresolved D. CDR1 and CDR2 (germline): SNHLY, FYNNEI. CDR3 size: 13 residues. V was clipped by 3 bases and J by 1 base, with 6 bases between them. CDR3 sequence (DNA): TGTGCCAGCAGTGAGGAAAGGAACACTGAAGCTTTCTTT. It is translated as CASSEERNTEAFF. Looking up the rest from reference TRBV2 and TRBJ1-1 gives the full variable domain: EPEVTQTPSHQVTQMGQEVILRCVPISNHLYFYWYRQILGQKVEFLVSFYNNEISEKSEIFDDQFSVERPDGSNFTLKIRSTKLEDSAMYFCASSEERNTEAFFGQGTRLTVV.

This clonotype was detected a few times. The gene calls are TRBV20-1 and TRBJ2-3; 14 bases align to TRBD2. This CDR3 comprises 15 residues. The germline CDR1 and CDR2 sequences are DFQATT and SNEGSKA (reference sequence). V shed 3 bases and J 1 base; nucleotides not matched to a gene: 0. This chain's CDR3 is CSARGLAGGTDTQYF. In DNA form, the CDR3 reads TGCAGTGCTAGGGGACTAGCGGGGGGCACAGATACGCAGTATTTT.

The sample holds many counts of this clonotype. CDR3 DNA sequence: TGCGCCAGCAGCTCGACAGGGTCCTACAATGAGCAGTTCTTC. It yields the protein CASSSTGSYNEQFF. The rearrangement uses TRBV5-1 and TRBJ2-1; 7 nucleotides agree with TRBD1. The CDR3 contains 14 residues. V shed 3 bases and J 1 base; nucleotides not matched to a gene: 1. CDR1 and CDR2 from the germline V gene are SGHRS and YFSETQ.

This clonotype has at least ten counts. The genes are TRBV3-1 and TRBJ1-3; D perhaps matches TRBD1 (5 bases). The germline V gene has CDR1 LGHDT and CDR2 YNNKEL (reference sequence). The germline V and J ends were trimmed by 1 base and 0 bases, with 7 bases remaining between them. The CDR3 has 15 amino acids. The CDR3 DNA reads as TGTGCCAGCAGCCAAGCCAGGGTCTCTGGAAACACCATATATTTT. This sequence encodes CASSQARVSGNTIYF.

The chain joins TRBV20-1 to TRBJ2-3; 8 nucleotides agree with TRBD2. Germline trimming cut 6 bases from V and 2 bases from J; bases unmatched to any gene: 10. CDR1 and CDR2 from the germline V gene are DFQATT and SNEGSKA (reference sequence). This CDR3 region has 15 residues. Written as DNA, the CDR3 is TGCAGTGCCCCGAAGGGTAGCGGGGTCACAGATACGCAGTATTTT. The encoded protein is CSAPKGSGVTDTQYF.

The V gene is TRBV27, the J gene TRBJ2-7; 9 bases line up with TRBD2. Germline trimming cut 2 bases from V and 2 bases from J; bases unmatched to any gene: 4. The CDR3 covers 15 residues. Germline CDR1 and CDR2: MNHEY and SMNVEV (reference sequence). The CDR3 DNA is TGTGCCAGCAGTTTAAGGGCTAGCGGGACCTACGAGCAGTACTTC. This codes for CASSLRASGTYEQYF.

As regards this clonotype: A single base separates this from a much larger clone, so it may be a read error. The J gene is TRBJ2-3, the V gene TRBV7-3, with D uncertain. Germline CDR1 reads SGHTA; CDR2 reads FQGTGA. The CDR3 totals 13 residues. Written as DNA, the CDR3 is TGTACCAGCAGCTTGGGCGGTGTAGATACGCAGTATTTT. This sequence encodes CTSSLGGVDTQYF.

This clonotype was seen a few times. The V call is TRBV7-2, the J call TRBJ2-5; D tentatively fits TRBD1 or TRBD2 (5 bases each). The CDR3 loop spans 17 amino acids. Germline CDR1 reads SGHTA; CDR2 reads FQGNSA. V lost 6 bases, J lost 2 bases, and 22 bases lay in between. The CDR3 loop reads CASSFRRTPRGQETQYF. The DNA for the CDR3 is TGTGCCAGCAGTTTCAGGCGAACGCCGAGGGGTCAAGAGACCCAGTACTTC.

This clonotype has ten or more counts. The rearrangement links TRBV29-1 to TRBJ2-7; TRBD2 might be the D (5 bases). Trimming removed 5 bases at V and 0 bases at J, with 14 bases between. Germline V gene data show CDR1 as SQVTM and CDR2 as ANQGSEA. This CDR3 spans 14 amino acids. CDR3 sequence (DNA): TGCAGCGTTTGCCCCGGGATCCACTCCTACGAGCAGTACTTC. It specifies CSVCPGIHSYEQYF.

This clonotype was seen ten or more times. This chain joins TRBV3-1 and TRBJ2-1; the match to TRBD1 covers 10 bases. The germline V gene has CDR1 LGHDT and CDR2 YNNKEL (reference sequence). This CDR3 region has 14 residues. J gave up 7 bases and V 3 bases, and 3 bases lay outside the gene matches. CDR3 in DNA: TGTGCCAGCAGCCACCTGGACAGGGGGAATGAGCAGTTCTTC. Protein product: CASSHLDRGNEQFF.

As concerns this clonotype: Sequence at one end of the junction differs from germline and may be a read error. CDR3 in amino acids: CATSFVPTTGGPINEQFF. As DNA, the CDR3 is TGTGCCACCAGTTTCGTCCCCACCACGGGGGGGCCAATAAATGAGCAGTTCTTC. The chain combines TRBV27 with TRBJ2-1, with TRBD2 matching 8 bases. The CDR3 contains 18 residues. Germline V gives CDR1 MNHEY, CDR2 SMNVEV (reference sequence).

This clonotype showed up many times. The chain is built from TRBV12-3 or TRBV12-4 and TRBJ2-7; no clear D gene. The V and J ends lost 6 bases and 1 base respectively, with 7 bases between them. The CDR3 consists of 12 residues. CDR3 in amino acids: CASRARSYEQYF. CDR3 in DNA: TGTGCCAGCAGAGCCCGGTCCTACGAGCAGTACTTC.

The rearrangement links TRBV23-1 to TRBJ2-1; D could derive from TRBD1 or TRBD2 (5 bases each). TRBV23-1 is assigned to the ORF class and has an uncertain function. This CDR3 has 18 residues. V lost 2 bases to trimming and J lost 2 bases, with 19 bases between them. The DNA of the CDR3 is TGCGCCAGCAGTCAAATTCCGCCCGGGACCACGGCCTACAATGAGCAGTTCTTC. Protein product: CASSQIPPGTTAYNEQFF.

Worth noting for this clonotype: One end of the junction is discordant with germline, which a read error may explain. The gene calls are TRBV3-1 and TRBJ2-5, with 7 bases matching TRBD2. The CDR3 runs to 16 residues. The germline V gene encodes CDR1 LGHDT and CDR2 YNNKEL (reference sequence). The CDR3 DNA reads TGTGCCAGCACCTATAGAGGAGCGGGATACCAAGAGGCCCAGTACTTC. Protein product: CASTYRGAGYQEAQYF.

This sequence joins TRBV7-2 and TRBJ1-2; D is unclear. V was trimmed by 5 bases and J by 1 base, leaving 11 bases between them. The germline V gene has CDR1 SGHTA and CDR2 FQGNSA. The CDR3 totals 14 residues. The CDR3 region has the DNA TGTGCCAGCAGCCCCGAGCATCTTAACTATGGCTACACCTTC. Protein: CASSPEHLNYGYTF.

This clonotype was found many times. The rearrangement links TRBV6-1 to TRBJ2-6; no clear D gene. Between the trimmed V and J ends, which lost 8 bases and 0 bases, there was a span of 11 bases. Germline CDR1 reads MNHNS; CDR2 reads SASEGT. The CDR3 consists of 15 residues. CDR3 sequence (DNA): TGTGCCAGCGGTATGGGCCACTCTGGGGCCAACGTCCTGACTTTC. This translates into CASGMGHSGANVLTF.

This clonotype was observed at least ten times. The chain couples TRBV11-2 to TRBJ2-2; 9 bases map to TRBD1. V was pared by 5 bases and J by 2 bases, with 6 bases of the junction left unmatched. The CDR3 runs 16 residues. CDR1 is SGHAT and CDR2 is FQNNGV in the germline V gene. The CDR3, as DNA: TGTGCCAGCAGCCCGGGACAGGGAATTAACACCGGGGAGCTGTTTTTT. This encodes CASSPGQGINTGELFF. Full variable domain (rest looked up from reference TRBV11-2 and TRBJ2-2): EAGVAQSPRYKIIEKRQSVAFWCNPISGHATLYWYQQILGQGPKLLIQFQNNGVVDDSQLPKDRFSAERLKGVDSTLKIQPAKLEDSAVYLCASSPGQGINTGELFFGEGSRLTVL.

There are a few counts of this clonotype. CDR3 protein: CASSLSGGPSDEQFF. The CDR3 DNA follows: TGTGCCAGCAGCCTTTCGGGAGGGCCCTCGGATGAGCAGTTCTTC. The chain links TRBV6-1 to TRBJ2-1; 8 nucleotides align to TRBD2. Germline assignment: CDR1 MNHNS and CDR2 SASEGT. The ends lost 6 bases at V and 8 bases at J; junction bases unmatched: 12. The CDR3 length is 15 residues.

This clonotype was seen many times. The chain joins TRBV20-1 to TRBJ2-7; no firm D call. Between the trimmed V and J ends, which lost 3 bases and 3 bases, there was a span of 9 bases. The CDR3 length is 12 residues. CDR1 is DFQATT, CDR2 SNEGSKA, per germline (reference sequence). The CDR3 coding sequence is TGCAGTGCTAGTCGGCAGGACTACGAGCAGTACTTC. Protein sequence: CSASRQDYEQYF.

The chain couples TRBV7-2 to TRBJ2-1; TRBD2 agrees at 12 bases. In germline, CDR1 is SGHTA, CDR2 FQGNSA. With 1 base clipped from V and 6 bases from J, the junction kept 7 bases outside the gene matches. This CDR3 has 17 amino acids. CDR3 sequence (DNA): TGTGCCAGCAGCTTAGTGTTTAGGACTAGCGGGACCAATGAGCAGTTCTTC. It is translated as CASSLVFRTSGTNEQFF. Based on the CDR3 plus reference TRBV7-2 and TRBJ2-1, the full variable domain is GAGVSQSPSNKVTEKGKDVELRCDPISGHTALYWYRQSLGQGLEFLIYFQGNSAPDKSGLPSDRFSAERTGGSVSTLTIQRTQQEDSAVYLCASSLVFRTSGTNEQFFGPGTRLTVL.

Only a few counts were recorded for this clonotype. This chain connects TRBV7-2 to TRBJ2-3; D call uncertain. V shed 3 bases and J shed 2 bases, with 12 bases lying between them. Germline loops: CDR1 SGHTA, CDR2 FQGNSA. The CDR3 loop spans 15 amino acids. CDR3 sequence reads: CASSFSERTTDTQYF. CDR3 coding DNA: TGTGCCAGCAGCTTCTCCGAGCGAACCACAGATACGCAGTATTTT.

J is TRBJ1-2 and V is TRBV18, with D possibly matching TRBD1 (6 bases). The CDR3 covers 13 residues. V dropped 3 bases and J dropped 7 bases, with 12 bases sitting between them. Per germline, CDR1 KGHSH and CDR2 LQKENI. CDR3: CASSPKGGSGYTF. The CDR3, as DNA: TGTGCCAGCTCACCCAAGGGGGGCTCTGGCTACACCTTC. Full variable domain (outside the CDR3, taken from reference TRBV18 and TRBJ1-2): NAGVMQNPRHLVRRRGQEARLRCSPMKGHSHVYWYRQLPEEGLKFMVYLQKENIIDESGMPKERFSAEFPKEGPSILRIQQVVRGDSAAYFCASSPKGGSGYTFGSGTRLTVV.

The rearrangement uses TRBV5-5 and TRBJ2-3, with 11 bases matching TRBD2. V was pared by 3 bases and J by 0 bases, with 3 bases of the junction left unmatched. CDR1 is SGHKS and CDR2 is YYEKEE in the germline V gene (reference sequence). The CDR3 totals 16 residues. The CDR3 bases are TGTGCCAGCAGCTCGCGGACTAGCGGGAGCACAGATACGCAGTATTTT. The encoded protein is CASSSRTSGSTDTQYF.